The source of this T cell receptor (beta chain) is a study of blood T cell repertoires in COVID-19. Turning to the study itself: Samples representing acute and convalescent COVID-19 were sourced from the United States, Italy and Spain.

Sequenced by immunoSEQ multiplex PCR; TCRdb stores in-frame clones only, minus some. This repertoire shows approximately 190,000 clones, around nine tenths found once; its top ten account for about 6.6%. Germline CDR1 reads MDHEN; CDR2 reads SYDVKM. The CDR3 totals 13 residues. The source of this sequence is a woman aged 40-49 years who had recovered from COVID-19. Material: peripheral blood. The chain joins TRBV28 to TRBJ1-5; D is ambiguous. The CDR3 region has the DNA TGTGCTTCAGGTTACATGATCAATCAGCCCCAGCATTTT. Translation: CASGYMINQPQHF. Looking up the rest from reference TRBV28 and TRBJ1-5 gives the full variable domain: DVKVTQSSRYLVKRTGEKVFLECVQDMDHENMFWYRQDPGLGLRLIYFSYDVKMKEKGDIPEGYSVSREKKERFSLILESASTNQTSMYLCASGYMINQPQHFGDGTRLSIL.